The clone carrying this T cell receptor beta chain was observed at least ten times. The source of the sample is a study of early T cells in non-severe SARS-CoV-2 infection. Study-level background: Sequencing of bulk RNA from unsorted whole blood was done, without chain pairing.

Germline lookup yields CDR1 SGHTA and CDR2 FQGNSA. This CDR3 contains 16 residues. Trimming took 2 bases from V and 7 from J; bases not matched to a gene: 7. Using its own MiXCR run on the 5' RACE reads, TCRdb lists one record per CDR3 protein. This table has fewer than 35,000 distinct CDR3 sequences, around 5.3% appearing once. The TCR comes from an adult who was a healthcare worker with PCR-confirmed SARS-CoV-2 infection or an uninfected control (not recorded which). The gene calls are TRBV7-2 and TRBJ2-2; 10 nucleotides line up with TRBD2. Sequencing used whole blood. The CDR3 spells CASSLWASGSGGELFF. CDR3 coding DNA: TGTGCCAGCAGCTTATGGGCTAGCGGGAGTGGCGGGGAGCTGTTTTTT.